Shown below are 21 T cell receptor beta chains from a single sample sequenced in a study of monozygotic twins with inflammatory bowel disease. TCRdb reprocessed the 5' RACE reads, with one entry per CDR3 protein and no DNA. The sample totals over 150,000 distinct CDR3 sequences. The sequenced sample was blood. These receptors were taken from a human donor with ulcerative colitis or Crohn's disease, or a healthy co-twin of an affected twin (not recorded which).

The chain uses TRBV5-1 and TRBJ1-4. Germline V gene lookup returns CDR1 SGHRS and CDR2 YFSETQ. This CDR3 region has 14 residues. CDR3 sequence: CASSLRSSNEKLFF.

This CDR3 is CASSPREANSPLHF. This chain joins TRBV7-2 and TRBJ1-6; the D gene TCRdb calls, TRBD1, cannot be checked with no DNA. This CDR3 has 14 amino acids. Germline V CDR1 and CDR2: SGHTA, FQGNSA. The full variable domain, its missing parts supplied by reference TRBV7-2 and TRBJ1-6, is GAGVSQSPSNKVTEKGKDVELRCDPISGHTALYWYRQSLGQGLEFLIYFQGNSAPDKSGLPSDRFSAERTGGSVSTLTIQRTQQEDSAVYLCASSPREANSPLHFGNGTRLTVT.

The chain uses TRBV29-1 and TRBJ1-1. Germline CDR1 is SQVTM and CDR2 is ANQGSEA. The CDR3 runs 12 residues. Here the CDR3 reads CSVEDEGPEAFF.

The CDR3 sequence: CASPRGQSLNQPQHF. The chain is built from TRBV27 and TRBJ1-5; absent DNA, TCRdb's TRBD1 call cannot be checked. Germline CDR1 and CDR2: MNHEY and SMNVEV (reference sequence). The CDR3 loop spans 15 amino acids.

The gene calls are TRBV20-1 and TRBJ2-7; TCRdb's D gene call, TRBD2, goes unchecked for lack of DNA. CDR1 is DFQATT, CDR2 SNEGSKA, per germline (reference sequence). This CDR3 has 15 amino acids. This CDR3 is CSARDRTSGGYEQYF.

V and J are TRBV20-1 and TRBJ2-1; TCRdb selects TRBD1, and the lack of DNA leaves this call unchecked. This CDR3 has 12 residues. From germline, CDR1 is DFQATT and CDR2 SNEGSKA (reference sequence). The CDR3 is CSARTGFNEQFF.

The rearrangement joins TRBV12-3 or TRBV12-4 to TRBJ2-5. CDR3 length: 14 residues. The CDR3 region is CASSKSYGWETQYF.

This chain uses TRBV27 with TRBJ2-5. The CDR3 loop spans 14 amino acids. The germline V gene has CDR1 MNHEY and CDR2 SMNVEV (reference sequence). The CDR3 loop is CASSSRTGSGTQYF.

The J gene is TRBJ1-2, the V gene TRBV7-2; TCRdb's D gene call, TRBD1, goes unchecked for lack of DNA. This CDR3 is 13 amino acids long. Looked up from germline, CDR1 is SGHTA and CDR2 is FQGNSA. The CDR3 protein is CASSLGRRQGYAF.

The chain combines TRBV20-1 with TRBJ2-3; without DNA, the TCRdb call of TRBD2 cannot be checked. CDR1 DFQATT and CDR2 SNEGSKA come from the germline V gene (reference sequence). The CDR3 has 14 amino acids. The CDR3 spells CSAKSGRNPDTQYF.

This chain links TRBV2 with TRBJ1-1; TCRdb names TRBD1, which stays unverified in the absence of DNA. The germline V gene encodes CDR1 SNHLY and CDR2 FYNNEI. The CDR3 runs 20 residues. The CDR3 spells CASKYPKTGTPSPSNTEAFF.

This chain uses TRBV12-3 or TRBV12-4 with TRBJ1-5; TCRdb calls TRBD1, which cannot be checked without DNA. This CDR3 has 17 residues. The CDR3 sequence is CASSLDTGTGVCQPQHF.

This chain joins TRBV6-2 or TRBV6-3 and TRBJ2-7; the TRBD2 assignment by TCRdb is unverifiable without DNA. There are 14 residues in the CDR3. Germline V lookup: CDR1 MNHEY, CDR2 SVGEGT. CDR3 in amino acids: CASSWAGLSYEQYF.

The genes are TRBV2 and TRBJ2-1; TCRdb's assignment of TRBD2 cannot be checked, as there is no DNA. Germline values: CDR1 SNHLY, CDR2 FYNNEI. The CDR3 extends over 15 amino acids. CDR3 in amino acids: CASSKGTSLYDEQFF.

CDR3 sequence reads: CASSRTGDAEAFF. V gene TRBV7-8 combines with J gene TRBJ1-1; no DNA is available, so the TRBD1 call from TCRdb remains unchecked. CDR3 size: 13 residues. Germline CDR1 SGHVS, CDR2 FQNEAQ.

The genes are TRBV12-3 or TRBV12-4 and TRBJ1-1; with no DNA, the TCRdb D assignment of TRBD1 cannot be verified. The CDR3 totals 17 residues. This CDR3 is CASSSGPLAAMNTEAFF.

The chain carries TRBV11-2 and TRBJ1-5; the TCRdb call, TRBD1, lacks DNA for checking. CDR1 is SGHAT, CDR2 FQNNGV, per germline. The CDR3 runs 14 residues. CDR3 in amino acids: CASSPGTGAQPQHF.

V is TRBV12-3 or TRBV12-4 and J is TRBJ2-5. This CDR3 region has 14 residues. The CDR3 reads CASKKQQPQETQYF.

The rearrangement links TRBV7-9 to TRBJ2-5; TCRdb calls TRBD1, which cannot be checked without DNA. The CDR3 loop spans 17 amino acids. Germline CDR1 and CDR2: SEHNR and FQNEAQ (reference sequence). The CDR3 loop reads CASSLVVRGTPQETQYF.

The chain joins TRBV7-2 to TRBJ2-2; TCRdb picks TRBD1, but there is no DNA to check that call. CDR1 SGHTA and CDR2 FQGNSA come from the germline V gene. The CDR3 spans 17 residues. The CDR3 spells CASSLKGALLGTGELFF.

V is TRBV6-1 and J is TRBJ2-3; TCRdb designates TRBD1, a call that cannot be tested without DNA. The germline V gene has CDR1 MNHNS and CDR2 SASEGT. The CDR3 is made up of 13 amino acids. The CDR3 loop is CAIHRGGTDTQYF.